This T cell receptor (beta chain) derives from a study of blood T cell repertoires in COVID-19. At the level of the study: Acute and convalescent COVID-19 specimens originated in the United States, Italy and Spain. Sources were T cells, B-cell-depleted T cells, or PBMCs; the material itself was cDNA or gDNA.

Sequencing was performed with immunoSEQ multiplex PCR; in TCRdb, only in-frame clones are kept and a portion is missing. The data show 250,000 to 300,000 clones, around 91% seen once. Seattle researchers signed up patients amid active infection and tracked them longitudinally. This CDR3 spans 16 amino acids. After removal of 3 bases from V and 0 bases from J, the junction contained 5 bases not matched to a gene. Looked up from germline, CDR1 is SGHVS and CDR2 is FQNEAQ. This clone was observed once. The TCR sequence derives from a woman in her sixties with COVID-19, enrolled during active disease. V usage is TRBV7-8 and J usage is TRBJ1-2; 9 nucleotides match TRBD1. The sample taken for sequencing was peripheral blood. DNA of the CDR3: TGTGCCAGCAGCTTCACAGGGGGCACGGCTAACTATGGCTACACCTTC. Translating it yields CASSFTGGTANYGYTF. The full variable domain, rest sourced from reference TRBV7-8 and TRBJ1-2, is GAGVSQSPRYKVAKRGQDVALRCDPISGHVSLFWYQQALGQGPEFLTYFQNEAQLDKSGLPSDRFFAERPEGSVSTLKIQRTQQEDSAVYLCASSFTGGTANYGYTFGSGTRLTVV.